This T cell receptor (beta chain) was obtained from a study of blood T cell repertoires in COVID-19. On the study more broadly: Donors in the United States, Italy and Spain gave samples during acute or convalescent COVID-19. Sample material is recorded as cDNA or gDNA derived from T cells, B-cell-depleted T cells, or PBMCs.

This clone has only one observation. Authors' processing steps: Amplified reference gene primers provided the basis for estimating nucleated cell counts. The data were produced by immunoSEQ multiplex PCR, yet TCRdb's version contains in-frame clones alone and is incomplete. The DNA was the basis for D and trimming; V, J and clone size are from that table. The sample shows about 39,000 clones, about 89% of them seen only once. Germline CDR1 is MNHEY and CDR2 is SVGAGI. V was shortened by 5 bases and J by 0 bases, with 8 bases between the two germline ends. The CDR3 runs to 15 residues. The TCR originated in a man aged 50-59 years with active COVID-19. Specimen: peripheral blood. The gene calls are TRBV6-5 and TRBJ1-6; D call uncertain. CDR3 residues: CASSLSPSYNSPLHF. CDR3 nucleotide sequence: TGTGCCAGCAGTCTCTCCCCCTCCTATAATTCACCCCTCCACTTT.